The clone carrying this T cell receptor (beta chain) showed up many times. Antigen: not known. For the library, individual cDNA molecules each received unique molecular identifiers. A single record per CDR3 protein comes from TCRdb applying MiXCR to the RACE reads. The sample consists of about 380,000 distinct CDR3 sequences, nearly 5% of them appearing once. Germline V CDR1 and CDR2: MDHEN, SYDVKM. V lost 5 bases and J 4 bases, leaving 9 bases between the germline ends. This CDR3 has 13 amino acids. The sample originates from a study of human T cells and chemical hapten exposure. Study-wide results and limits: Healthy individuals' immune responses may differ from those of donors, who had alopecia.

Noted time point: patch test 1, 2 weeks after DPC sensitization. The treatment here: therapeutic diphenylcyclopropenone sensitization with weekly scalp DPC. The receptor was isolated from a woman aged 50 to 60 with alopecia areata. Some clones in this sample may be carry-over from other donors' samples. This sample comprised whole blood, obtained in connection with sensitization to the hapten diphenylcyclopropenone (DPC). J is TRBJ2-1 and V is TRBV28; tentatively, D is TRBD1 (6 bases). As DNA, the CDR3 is TGTGCCAGCAGTCCGGACAGTTACAATGAGCAGTTCTTC. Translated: CASSPDSYNEQFF.